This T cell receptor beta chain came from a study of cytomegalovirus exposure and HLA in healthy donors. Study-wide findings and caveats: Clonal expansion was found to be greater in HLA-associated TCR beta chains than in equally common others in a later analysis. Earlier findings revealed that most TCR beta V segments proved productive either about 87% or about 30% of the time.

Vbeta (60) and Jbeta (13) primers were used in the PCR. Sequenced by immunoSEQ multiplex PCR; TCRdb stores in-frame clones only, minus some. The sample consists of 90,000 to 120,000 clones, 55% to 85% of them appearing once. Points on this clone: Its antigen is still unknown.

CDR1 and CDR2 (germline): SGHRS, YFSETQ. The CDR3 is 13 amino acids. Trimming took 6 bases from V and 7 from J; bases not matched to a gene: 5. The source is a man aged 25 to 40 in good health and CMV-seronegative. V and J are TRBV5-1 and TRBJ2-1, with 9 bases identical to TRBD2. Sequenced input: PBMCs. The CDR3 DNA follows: TGCGCCAGCAACCTAGCGGGGCCTAATGAGCAGTTCTTC. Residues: CASNLAGPNEQFF.